One and the same sample provided the 21 T cell receptor beta chains below, sequenced in a study of blood T cell repertoires in COVID-19. Libraries were prepared by immunoSEQ multiplex PCR; TCRdb keeps only in-frame clonotypes and omits some of them. The profile covers 60,000 or so clones, with roughly 90% appearing a single time and 10% to 15% taken by the ten largest. The specimen was peripheral blood. The receptors derive from a man in his 60s with active COVID-19.

The chain links TRBV19 to TRBJ2-1; no reliable D call. Trimming took off 4 bases at V and 9 bases at J, with 10 bases between the two ends. Germline V gene lookup returns CDR1 LNHDA and CDR2 SQIVND (reference sequence). The CDR3 sequence is 12 residues long. Here the CDR3 DNA reads TGTGCCAGTAGTACGATAGCAGCTGAGCAGTTCTTC. It specifies CASSTIAAEQFF. The full variable domain, rest sourced from reference TRBV19 and TRBJ2-1, is DGGITQSPKYLFRKEGQNVTLSCEQNLNHDAMYWYRQDPGQGLRLIYYSQIVNDFQKGDIAEGYSVSREKKESFPLTVTSAQKNPTAFYLCASSTIAAEQFFGPGTRLTVL.

V usage is TRBV6-5 and J usage is TRBJ2-3; 8 nucleotides match TRBD2. The CDR3 has 14 amino acids. Germline-derived CDR1 and CDR2 are MNHEY and SVGAGI. The trim removed 6 bases at V and 1 base at J, leaving 3 bases unmatched. CDR3 nucleotides: TGTGCCAGCAGGGTGACTAGCGGCACAGATACGCAGTATTTT. It specifies CASRVTSGTDTQYF.

This clone was recorded once. This chain connects TRBV5-1 to TRBJ1-1; the D is unclear. CDR1 is SGHRS, CDR2 YFSETQ, per germline. The CDR3 is 13 amino acids. Trimming cost V 4 bases and J 0 bases, with 7 bases left between them. CDR3 nucleotide sequence: TGCGCCAGCAGCCCCCAGTTGAACACTGAAGCTTTCTTT. Amino acid sequence: CASSPQLNTEAFF.

CDR3 loop: CASSLALAGDLYNEQFF. In nucleotides, the CDR3 is TGCGCCAGCAGCTTGGCCCTAGCGGGAGATTTGTACAATGAGCAGTTCTTC. The chain has TRBV5-1 and TRBJ2-1; TRBD2 matches at 10 bases. Trimming at V came to 0 bases and at J to 4 bases, leaving 7 bases not matched to a gene. The CDR3 runs to 17 residues. The germline V gene encodes CDR1 SGHRS and CDR2 YFSETQ.

The chain is built from TRBV2 and TRBJ1-5; 7 nucleotides match TRBD1. The CDR3 extends over 15 amino acids. Trimming cost V 4 bases and J 5 bases; bases outside gene matches: 8. Germline V gives CDR1 SNHLY, CDR2 FYNNEI. The CDR3 DNA reads TGTGCCAGCAGTGGGAAACAGGGGATGGATCAGCCCCAGCATTTT. Its translation: CASSGKQGMDQPQHF.

The J gene is TRBJ2-5, the V gene TRBV10-3, with TRBD1 as a possible D gene (6 bases). CDR1 and CDR2 from the germline V gene are ENHRY and SYGVKD. Trimming left V 0 bases short and J 1 base short, with 9 bases between. The CDR3 extends over 15 amino acids. In DNA form, the CDR3 reads TGTGCCATCAGTGAGTCTCAGGGGCTCCAAGAGACCCAGTACTTC. It yields the protein CAISESQGLQETQYF.

This sequence joins TRBV30 and TRBJ1-1, with 7 bases that match TRBD1. CDR1 and CDR2 (germline): GTSNPN, SVGIG (reference sequence). The CDR3 extends over 11 amino acids. Trimming removed 7 bases from V and 6 bases from J; junction bases left unmatched: 5. CDR3 bases: TGTGCCTTCAACAGGGGCTCTGAAGCTTTCTTT. This translates into CAFNRGSEAFF.

The CDR3 DNA follows: TGCGCCAGCAGCCTGGGCGCCAGGGGCCCCGAGCAGTACTTC. Translation: CASSLGARGPEQYF. The J gene is TRBJ2-7, the V gene TRBV4-1; tentative D call: TRBD1 (6 bases). V shed 4 bases and J shed 6 bases, with 16 bases lying between them. CDR3 size: 14 residues. Germline V gene sequence: CDR1 MGHRA, CDR2 YSYEKL.

The CDR3 sequence: CASSQDPGKETQYF. For the CDR3, the DNA is TGTGCCAGCAGCCAAGATCCGGGAAAAGAGACCCAGTACTTC. The rearrangement joins TRBV3-1 (or the pseudogene TRBV3-2) to TRBJ2-5, with TRBD2 as a possible D gene (5 bases). CDR3 size: 14 residues. The V gene lost 0 bases and the J gene lost 3 bases, with 8 bases spanning the gap. Germline V gene lookup returns CDR1 LGHDT and CDR2 YNNKEL (reference sequence).

The CDR3, as DNA: TGTGCCAGCAGCCAGCCTGGAACTAGCTCCTACGAGCAGTACTTC. This sequence encodes CASSQPGTSSYEQYF. This chain uses TRBV4-2 with TRBJ2-7; possible D gene TRBD2, 5 bases. Trimming removed 3 bases from V and 0 bases from J, with 12 bases in between. The V gene's germline CDR1 is LGHNA and CDR2 YNFKEQ. The CDR3 consists of 15 residues.

The chain employs TRBV28 and TRBJ1-2, with 10 bases that match TRBD1. The J segment lost 5 bases and the V segment lost 5 bases, leaving 14 bases of the junction unmatched. There are 17 residues in the CDR3. Germline V gene data show CDR1 as MDHEN and CDR2 as SYDVKM. This CDR3 is CASSPTEPGQGIYGYTF. The DNA of the CDR3 is TGTGCCAGCAGTCCCACAGAACCGGGACAGGGGATATATGGCTACACCTTC.

The V call is TRBV14, the J call TRBJ2-7, with 9 bases identical to TRBD1. Germline assignment: CDR1 SGHDN and CDR2 FVKESK. V lost 3 bases, J lost 3 bases, and 6 bases stayed unmatched. CDR3 length equals 15 residues. The CDR3: CASSHPGTGYYEQYF. The CDR3 region has the DNA TGTGCCAGCAGCCACCCCGGGACAGGGTACTACGAGCAGTACTTC. The full variable domain, with the rest looked up from reference TRBV14 and TRBJ2-7, is EAGVTQFPSHSVIEKGQTVTLRCDPISGHDNLYWYRRVMGKEIKFLLHFVKESKQDESGMPNNRFLAERTGGTYSTLKVQPAELEDSGVYFCASSHPGTGYYEQYFGPGTRLTVT.

The DNA of the CDR3 is TGCGCCAGCAGCCCCTGGACAGGCTCCTACGAGCAGTACTTC. It yields the protein CASSPWTGSYEQYF. The rearrangement links TRBV5-1 to TRBJ2-7; 7 nucleotides match TRBD1. CDR1 SGHRS and CDR2 YFSETQ come from the germline V gene. This CDR3 spans 14 amino acids. The J segment lost 0 bases and the V segment lost 4 bases, leaving 4 bases of the junction unmatched.

The gene calls are TRBV4-1 and TRBJ1-1, with no clear D. Deletions cut 0 bases from V and 4 bases from J, with 12 bases between. Germline CDR1 reads MGHRA; CDR2 reads YSYEKL. The CDR3 extends over 15 amino acids. The CDR3 spells CASSQDLRTGTEAFF. The CDR3 DNA reads as TGCGCCAGCAGCCAAGATCTGAGGACTGGCACTGAAGCTTTCTTT.

This clone has a single count. Other DNA sequences of this sample code for an identical CDR3. This chain joins TRBV9 and TRBJ2-5; D is perhaps TRBD2 (5 bases). V was trimmed by 0 bases and J by 5 bases, leaving 14 bases between them. This CDR3 has 15 residues. Germline CDR1 and CDR2: SGDLS and YYNGEE. The CDR3 here is CASSVGAREGETQYF. In DNA form, the CDR3 reads TGTGCCAGCAGCGTAGGAGCCCGGGAAGGGGAGACCCAGTACTTC.

In nucleotides, the CDR3 is TGTGCCAGCACTGATAGAGGCGGGAGGGCCTACAATGAGCAGTTCTTC. The encoded protein is CASTDRGGRAYNEQFF. The chain recombines TRBV5-8 with TRBJ2-1; 9 bases are shared with TRBD2. The CDR3 is 16 amino acids. The junction had 9 bases not matched to a gene; V was cut back by 6 bases and J by 2 bases. Germline V gene lookup returns CDR1 SGHTS and CDR2 YDEGEE.

The V and J genes are TRBV6-5 and TRBJ2-7; TRBD1 aligns across 7 bases. The length of the CDR3 is 12 residues. Germline CDR1 MNHEY, CDR2 SVGAGI. With 8 bases clipped from V and 0 bases from J, the junction kept 1 base outside the gene matches. CDR3 DNA: TGTGCCAGCCGGGACAGCTCCTACGAGCAGTACTTC. The encoded protein is CASRDSSYEQYF.

This chain uses TRBV21-1 with TRBJ1-4. TRBV21-1 is tagged as a pseudogene. The CDR3 runs 16 residues. CDR3 coding DNA: TGTGCCAGCAGCTTAAAGGGAGGACACCGAAATGAAAAACTGTTTTTT. It codes for CASSLKGGHRNEKLFF.

This chain connects TRBV19 to TRBJ2-1; 12 nucleotides match TRBD2. CDR1 is LNHDA and CDR2 is SQIVND in the germline V gene (reference sequence). The V segment lost 6 bases and the J segment 6 bases; nucleotides outside the gene matches: 3. CDR3 length equals 14 residues. CDR3 sequence (DNA): TGTGCCAGTAGCCCTAGCGGGAGGGGCAATGAGCAGTTCTTC. It codes for CASSPSGRGNEQFF.

The chain has TRBV9 and TRBJ2-3; 8 positions agree with TRBD1. Germline CDR1 and CDR2: SGDLS and YYNGEE. This CDR3 has 16 residues. Trimming at V came to 4 bases and at J to 2 bases, leaving 9 bases not matched to a gene. DNA of the CDR3: TGTGCCAGCAGCTCGATGCAGGGGGCTTTCACAGATACGCAGTATTTT. Amino acids: CASSSMQGAFTDTQYF.

The chain is built from TRBV3-1 (or the pseudogene TRBV3-2) and TRBJ1-1, with 8 bases identical to TRBD1. The CDR3 runs to 16 residues. CDR1 LGHDT and CDR2 YNNKEL come from the germline V gene (reference sequence). Trimming removed 3 bases from V and 3 bases from J; junction bases left unmatched: 9. CDR3 DNA: TGTGCCAGCAGCCAGCCAATTACAGGGGGGCACACTGAAGCTTTCTTT. The encoded protein is CASSQPITGGHTEAFF.